This record concerns one T cell receptor beta chain sequence. Its specificity is unknown. This CDR3 spans 13 amino acids. The germline V gene encodes CDR1 SNHLY and CDR2 FYNNEI. The V end lost 5 bases, the J end lost 4 bases, and 11 bases lay between the germline ends. Profiling relied on immunoSEQ multiplex PCR, and the TCRdb table lists in-frame clones only, not all of them. Of about 120,000 clones listed, 80% to 95% are singletons. The sample is drawn from a study of T cell responses to AZD1222 COVID-19 vaccine. Study-level points and caveats: Donors, mostly white British, included more females; clonal diversity was possibly underestimated. Repertoires were obtained only post-peak T cell response. As reported, nearly half of all spike-specific TCRs target variant regions that are unmutated.

The rearrangement uses TRBV2 and TRBJ1-1; D might be TRBD1 (6 bases). Specimen: peripheral blood, collected 28 days after the second dose of the MenACWY control vaccine. The TCR was taken from an adult who received the MenACWY meningococcal vaccine as a control. CDR3 DNA sequence: TGTGCCAGCAGTCACCGGACAGTCACTGAAGCTTTCTTT. This encodes CASSHRTVTEAFF.